This T cell receptor (beta chain) appears in the sequencing data of a study of cytomegalovirus exposure and HLA in healthy donors. With V trimmed by 0 bases and J by 6 bases, 5 bases remained unmatched. Germline lookup yields CDR1 SGDLS and CDR2 YYNGEE. This CDR3 is 14 amino acids long. Overall study findings and caveats: TCR beta chains numbering more than 150 were designated cytomegalovirus-associated.

The PCR ran on 60 Vbeta and 13 Jbeta primers. The repertoire was sequenced with immunoSEQ multiplex PCR; TCRdb's copy has only in-frame clones and lacks some. Among 87,000 or so clones listed, roughly three fifths were seen once. This clone was detected only once. What it binds is unknown. The origin of this receptor is a man aged 55 to 70 in good health and CMV-seronegative. The chain has TRBV9 and TRBJ2-7, with 8 bases fitting TRBD1. The sample comprised PBMCs. This CDR3 is CASSVETGGGEQYF. The CDR3 bases are TGTGCCAGCAGCGTAGAAACAGGGGGAGGCGAGCAGTACTTC. The variable domain in full, with the rest retrieved from reference TRBV9 and TRBJ2-7, is DSGVTQTPKHLITATGQRVTLRCSPRSGDLSVYWYQQSLDQGLQFLIQYYNGEERAKGNILERFSAQQFPDLHSELNLSSLELGDSALYFCASSVETGGGEQYFGPGTRLTVT.